The 27 T cell receptor beta chains below all came from one sample that was sequenced in a study of blood T cell repertoires in COVID-19. Some clones are missing from TCRdb's copy, which holds only in-frame ones; the method was immunoSEQ multiplex PCR. This sample has around 40,000 clones; 89% occur once, and the top ten carry 6.2%. The sequenced sample was peripheral blood. All receptors come from a human donor in a cohort sampled during active COVID-19.

The J gene is TRBJ1-1, the V gene TRBV29-1; the D is unclear. Germline assignment: CDR1 SQVTM and CDR2 ANQGSEA. Between the trimmed V and J ends, which lost 2 bases and 1 base, there was a span of 2 bases. The CDR3 is 11 residues long. The CDR3 sequence: CSVEQNTEAFF. CDR3 DNA sequence: TGCAGCGTTGAACAGAACACTGAAGCTTTCTTT.

V and J are TRBV6-6 and TRBJ2-1, with D possibly matching TRBD1 (5 bases). The germline CDR1 and CDR2 sequences are MNHNY and SVGAGI (reference sequence). The V and J ends lost 2 bases and 0 bases respectively, with 11 bases between them. The CDR3 spans 16 residues. The CDR3 loop reads CASSYGAPSSYNEQFF. CDR3 sequence (DNA): TGTGCCAGCAGTTACGGGGCGCCTAGCTCCTACAATGAGCAGTTCTTC.

This clone was seen only a few times. The V and J genes are TRBV30 and TRBJ2-7; 7 nucleotides line up with TRBD2. There are 17 residues in the CDR3. Germline values: CDR1 GTSNPN, CDR2 SVGIG (reference sequence). Trimming took 2 bases from V and 7 from J; bases not matched to a gene: 20. CDR3: CAWSNSLWASTGGEQYF. The CDR3 DNA follows: TGTGCCTGGAGTAACTCGCTCTGGGCTAGCACGGGAGGAGAGCAGTACTTC.

The rearrangement links TRBV3-1 (or the pseudogene TRBV3-2) to TRBJ2-3; the match to TRBD2 covers 7 bases. Germline V gene data show CDR1 as LGHDT and CDR2 as YNNKEL (reference sequence). Losses at the gene ends were 1 base for V and 0 bases for J; bases not matched to a gene: 4. The CDR3 loop spans 16 amino acids. CDR3 sequence reads: CASSQASGISTDTQYF. In DNA, the CDR3 is TGTGCCAGCAGCCAAGCAAGCGGGATTAGCACAGATACGCAGTATTTT.

The chain recombines TRBV10-1 with TRBJ2-1, with 15 nucleotides matching TRBD2. V dropped 4 bases and J dropped 7; count of bases not matched to a gene: 2. CDR3 length equals 15 residues. Germline lookup yields CDR1 WNHNN and CDR2 SYGVQD (reference sequence). The CDR3 reads CASSGTSGGANEQFF. The DNA for the CDR3 is TGCGCCAGCAGTGGGACTAGCGGGGGGGCAAATGAGCAGTTCTTC.

The gene calls are TRBV4-1 and TRBJ2-3, with TRBD2 identical over 8 bases. Germline-derived CDR1 and CDR2 are MGHRA and YSYEKL. The V and J ends lost 8 bases and 6 bases, in that order; junction bases with no gene match: 7. This CDR3 has 13 amino acids. This CDR3 is CASGRGGWDTQYF. The CDR3 region has the DNA TGCGCCAGCGGCCGCGGGGGGTGGGATACGCAGTATTTT.

This clone was seen a handful of times. V gene TRBV7-9 combines with J gene TRBJ2-7, with D uncertain. CDR1 and CDR2 from the germline V gene are SEHNR and FQNEAQ (reference sequence). V lost 3 bases and J 5 bases, leaving 14 bases between the germline ends. This CDR3 has 14 residues. In nucleotides, the CDR3 is TGTGCCAGCAGCTTTTCAACCGGAGAAGACGAGCAGTACTTC. Amino acids: CASSFSTGEDEQYF.

V usage is TRBV2 and J usage is TRBJ1-1; 7 nucleotides line up with TRBD1. With V trimmed by 6 bases and J by 1 base, 8 bases remained unmatched. The germline CDR1 and CDR2 sequences are SNHLY and FYNNEI. The CDR3 contains 15 residues. CDR3 sequence reads: CASSLTGTANTEAFF. The CDR3 DNA reads as TGTGCCAGCAGCTTGACCGGGACAGCGAACACTGAAGCTTTCTTT.

The chain couples TRBV19 to TRBJ1-5; a possible D gene is TRBD1 (6 bases). CDR3 length: 15 amino acids. Germline CDR1 and CDR2: LNHDA and SQIVND (reference sequence). Trimming shortened V by 3 bases and J by 3 bases, and 12 bases separated the two germline ends. In nucleotides, the CDR3 is TGTGCCAGTAGTATCTTAGCGGGGGCCAATCAGCCCCAGCATTTT. Its protein is CASSILAGANQPQHF.

A few counts support this clone. The rearrangement joins TRBV4-1 to TRBJ1-2; D is unclear. V was trimmed by 5 bases and J by 2 bases, leaving 15 bases between them. Germline V gene data show CDR1 as MGHRA and CDR2 as YSYEKL. The CDR3 runs 15 residues. The CDR3 reads CASSERTTRNYGYTF. The CDR3 DNA is TGCGCCAGCAGCGAACGTACTACACGAAACTATGGCTACACCTTC.

V gene TRBV5-6 combines with J gene TRBJ1-2; perhaps TRBD1 as D (5 bases). Trimming stripped 0 bases from V and 4 bases from J, with 10 bases between. Germline assignment: CDR1 SGHDT and CDR2 YYEEEE. The CDR3 spans 14 residues. Here the CDR3 reads CASSLDRSLYGYTF. CDR3 in DNA: TGTGCCAGCAGCTTGGACAGGAGCCTCTATGGCTACACCTTC.

This clone was picked up one time. As DNA, the CDR3 is TGTGCCAGCAGTTACTGGCCCGGGACTCAGAGGTCGGGCTACACCTTC. Translating it yields CASSYWPGTQRSGYTF. The chain employs TRBV6-2 or TRBV6-3 and TRBJ1-2, with D tentatively TRBD1 (5 bases). Germline V gene data show CDR1 as MNHEY and CDR2 as SVGEGT. The V gene lost 1 base and the J gene lost 8 bases, with 20 bases spanning the gap. The CDR3 has 16 residues.

V gene TRBV4-2 combines with J gene TRBJ2-1, with D hard to call. Germline values: CDR1 LGHNA, CDR2 YNFKEQ. CDR3 length: 14 amino acids. The V end was cut by 5 bases, the J end by 6 bases, with 14 bases between. The CDR3 sequence is CASSARGLSNEQFF. CDR3 DNA sequence: TGTGCCAGCAGCGCGCGTGGGCTCTCCAATGAGCAGTTCTTC.

The V and J genes are TRBV2 and TRBJ1-5; 7 nucleotides match TRBD1. CDR1 and CDR2 from the germline V gene are SNHLY and FYNNEI. J gave up 5 bases and V 4 bases, and 11 bases lay outside the gene matches. The CDR3 extends over 16 amino acids. CDR3 sequence reads: CASSGPGGGRDQPQHF. The DNA for the CDR3 is TGTGCCAGCAGTGGACCGGGAGGGGGCCGAGATCAGCCCCAGCATTTT.

This chain connects TRBV5-4 to TRBJ1-3; tentative D call: TRBD1 (5 bases). The CDR3 extends over 16 amino acids. Germline-derived CDR1 and CDR2 are SGHNT and YYREEE (reference sequence). V lost 0 bases and J 0 bases, leaving 10 bases between the germline ends. The CDR3 is CASSLAVRDSGNTIYF. CDR3 coding DNA: TGTGCCAGCAGCTTGGCCGTCAGGGACTCTGGAAACACCATATATTTT.

The gene calls are TRBV7-9 and TRBJ1-2, with TRBD1 identical over 7 bases. V lost 6 bases and J lost 4; bases outside the gene matches: 8. CDR3 length: 14 amino acids. Per the germline V gene, CDR1 is SEHNR and CDR2 is FQNEAQ (reference sequence). CDR3: CASRNTGASYGYTF. Written as DNA, the CDR3 is TGTGCCAGCAGAAACACAGGGGCGAGCTATGGCTACACCTTC.

The J gene is TRBJ2-1, the V gene TRBV10-3; 7 bases line up with TRBD2. The CDR3 runs to 11 residues. The germline CDR1 and CDR2 sequences are ENHRY and SYGVKD. The V gene end was trimmed by 8 bases and the J gene end by 7 bases; junction bases not matched to a gene: 2. CDR3 amino acids: CAIGGGNEQFF. The DNA of the CDR3 is TGTGCCATCGGCGGGGGTAATGAGCAGTTCTTC.

Remarks on this clone: Other DNA sequences in the sample encode the same CDR3. The chain recombines TRBV19 with TRBJ2-1, with 12 bases matching TRBD2. This CDR3 region has 14 residues. The junction had 5 bases not matched to a gene; V was cut back by 9 bases and J by 5 bases. Germline values: CDR1 LNHDA, CDR2 SQIVND (reference sequence). CDR3 region: CASRLAGVNNEQFF. The CDR3 region has the DNA TGTGCCAGCCGACTAGCGGGAGTGAACAATGAGCAGTTCTTC.

V and J are TRBV5-8 and TRBJ2-5; D uncertain. The CDR3 is 11 amino acids. From germline, CDR1 is SGHTS and CDR2 YDEGEE. Trimming took 0 bases from V and 6 from J, leaving 3 bases between them. The CDR3 loop reads CASSLGQTQYF. CDR3 coding DNA: TGTGCCAGCAGCTTGGGGCAGACCCAGTACTTC.

V is TRBV14 and J is TRBJ2-2, with a possible D match to TRBD2 (5 bases). V was pared by 0 bases and J by 7 bases, with 15 bases between. Germline loops: CDR1 SGHDN, CDR2 FVKESK. The CDR3 has 16 residues. Here the CDR3 reads CASSQDPWRGHGELFF. CDR3 bases: TGTGCCAGCAGCCAAGACCCCTGGAGAGGGCACGGGGAGCTGTTTTTT.

Here the CDR3 DNA reads TGTGCCAGCTCATCTGACCCCGGGACAGTCCGAAATCAGCCCCAGCATTTT. It is translated as CASSSDPGTVRNQPQHF. The V call is TRBV18, the J call TRBJ1-5; 7 bases fit TRBD1. This CDR3 is 17 amino acids long. V lost 5 bases, J lost 4 bases, and 14 bases stayed unmatched. Germline V gene lookup returns CDR1 KGHSH and CDR2 LQKENI.

V and J are TRBV7-9 and TRBJ1-5; D might be TRBD1 (6 bases). The CDR3 sequence is 19 residues long. Germline V CDR1 and CDR2: SEHNR, FQNEAQ (reference sequence). Trimming stripped 5 bases from V and 0 bases from J, with 23 bases between. The CDR3 spells CASSLTPGVGLYSNQPQHF. CDR3 coding DNA: TGTGCCAGCAGCCTTACTCCAGGGGTCGGCTTATATAGCAATCAGCCCCAGCATTTT.

The chain uses TRBV7-9 and TRBJ2-5; no clear D. The CDR3 is 13 residues long. V dropped 5 bases and J dropped 5 bases, with 12 bases sitting between them. The V gene's germline CDR1 is SEHNR and CDR2 FQNEAQ (reference sequence). CDR3 DNA: TGTGCCAGCAGCCACCTCCCCGGGGAGACCCAGTACTTC. Protein: CASSHLPGETQYF.

The J gene is TRBJ2-7, the V gene TRBV7-9; D possibly corresponds to TRBD1 (6 bases). V was clipped by 5 bases and J by 4 bases, with 15 bases between them. Germline V gene lookup returns CDR1 SEHNR and CDR2 FQNEAQ (reference sequence). This CDR3 spans 14 amino acids. This CDR3 reads CASSQRDNLYEQYF. For the CDR3, the DNA is TGTGCCAGCAGCCAACGGGACAACTTGTACGAGCAGTACTTC.

This clone has just one count. The rearrangement uses TRBV7-8 and TRBJ2-5; 8 nucleotides match TRBD2. The CDR3 covers 13 residues. V shed 5 bases, J shed 5 bases, and the junction held 4 bases outside the gene matches. Per the germline V gene, CDR1 is SGHVS and CDR2 is FQNEAQ. The CDR3 region is CASSPGGLETQYF. DNA of the CDR3: TGTGCCAGCAGCCCGGGAGGGCTTGAGACCCAGTACTTC. Filled out from reference TRBV7-8 and TRBJ2-5, the complete variable domain reads GAGVSQSPRYKVAKRGQDVALRCDPISGHVSLFWYQQALGQGPEFLTYFQNEAQLDKSGLPSDRFFAERPEGSVSTLKIQRTQQEDSAVYLCASSPGGLETQYFGPGTRLLVL.

The V gene is TRBV25-1, the J gene TRBJ1-1; a weak D match, TRBD1 (6 bases). CDR3 length: 15 amino acids. Germline assignment: CDR1 MGHDK and CDR2 SYGVNS. With 4 bases removed from V and 1 base from J, the gap between germline ends came to 13 bases. The CDR3 reads CASSGTESQNTEAFF. The DNA for the CDR3 is TGTGCCAGCAGTGGGACAGAGAGCCAGAACACTGAAGCTTTCTTT.

The gene calls are TRBV7-2 and TRBJ2-3, with 7 bases lining up with TRBD1. Trimming took 4 bases from V and 10 from J; bases not matched to a gene: 8. The V gene's germline CDR1 is SGHTA and CDR2 FQGNSA. The CDR3 loop spans 13 amino acids. CDR3 sequence reads: CASSSRDSQSQYF. CDR3 DNA: TGTGCCAGCAGCTCTCGGGACAGTCAGTCGCAGTATTTT. The variable domain in full, completed from reference TRBV7-2 and TRBJ2-3, reads GAGVSQSPSNKVTEKGKDVELRCDPISGHTALYWYRQSLGQGLEFLIYFQGNSAPDKSGLPSDRFSAERTGGSVSTLTIQRTQQEDSAVYLCASSSRDSQSQYFGPGTRLTVL.